The clone carrying this T cell receptor (beta chain) was counted at least ten times. One junction end does not reproduce the germline sequence, and a read error may be involved. Time point reported: newly diagnosed GD, antithyroid drugs for less than 3 months. PBMC-extracted RNA yielded the TCR library. This sample is part of a study of regulatory T cells in long-lasting Graves disease. The CDR3 sequence is 14 residues long. From germline, CDR1 is MGHRA and CDR2 YSYEKL. CDR3 regions were amplified by Arm-PCR using iRepertoire HTBI primers to build TCR beta libraries. TCRdb used MiXCR to reprocess the multiplex PCR reads, holding one entry per CDR3 protein. This sample yields around 250,000 distinct CDR3 sequences, of which over 20% are seen a single time; around 14% belongs to the top ten.

The sample in question was peripheral blood mononuclear cells (PBMCs), obtained at new diagnosis, from a patient treated with antithyroid drugs. The rearrangement joins TRBV4-1 to TRBJ2-1; D ambiguous. The sequence was obtained from a female donor with Graves disease. CDR3 DNA sequence: TGTGCCAGCAGCCACGGTTCAGGCTACAATGAGCAGTTCTTC. This sequence encodes CASSHGSGYNEQFF.